A single count supports the clone carrying this TCR beta chain. This sample was taken from a study of blood T cell repertoires in COVID-19. Germline loops: CDR1 MNHNY, CDR2 SVGAGI (reference sequence). The CDR3 length is 13 residues. Trimming took off 8 bases at V and 6 bases at J, with 16 bases between the two ends. The data were produced by immunoSEQ multiplex PCR, yet TCRdb's version contains in-frame clones alone and is incomplete. The sample comprises approximately 140,000 clones, around 80% of which are singletons, and approximately 9.5% rests with the top ten. The chain carries TRBV6-6 and TRBJ1-2, with D hard to call. This TCR was sampled from a woman aged 80 or over in a cohort sampled during active or convalescent COVID-19. Sequenced material: peripheral blood. CDR3 amino acids: CASGVQTFNGYTF. The CDR3 DNA is TGTGCCAGCGGCGTACAGACCTTCAATGGCTACACCTTC.